The source of this T cell receptor beta chain is a study of long-term antiretroviral therapy in people with HIV (dated by TCRdb to between 2021 and 2024). At the level of the whole study: The earliest samples were collected about a decade before the 2015 WHO recommendation for immediate ART, when ART was typically delayed until CD4 counts fell. This retrospective serial study examined whether starting ART and sustained HIV suppression were associated with changes in the composition and diversity of the TRB repertoire in peripheral blood. The cohort contributed over 150 cryopreserved PBMC samples from about 30 adults with confirmed HIV infection, collected serially over a mean of about 6 years (range 1-12). About 35% of the 30 participants with HIV were female. Test extractions of a monoclonal T-cell line alongside approximately 34 polyclonal samples showed no cross-contamination during QIAcube processing. Points the paper makes about the study in general: The samples span the years 2004 to 2017, and the ART regimens used may be less effective than current regimens. HIV repertoires had narrower CDR3 length ranges than controls, and the network structure suggested an antigen-experienced repertoire that shifted only slightly toward naive after ART. Limited PBMC availability meant only the TCR beta chain was sequenced, without alpha chain pairing. Because cell numbers in pre-ART samples were limited, unsorted PBMC were profiled instead of sorted CD4+ and CD8+ T cells. No data were available on ART adherence, viral resistance or therapy changes, limiting inferences about post-ART repertoire changes. Expanded TRB clones identified before ART initiation dominated the repertoire across all time points, though the dominance fluctuated and decreased in many PLHIV after ART. Starting ART was linked to a significant rise in TRB diversity, yet even with long-term ART the diversity remained significantly lower than in transplant donor controls.

Germline trimming amounts to 5 bases on V and 3 bases on J, with 5 as the count of junction bases outside the gene matches. The CDR3 sequence holds 15 residues, the cysteine and phenylalanine included. Only the CDR3 DNA is retained, 45 bases long and in frame from the first base. According to the germline V gene, CDR1 reads SGHTA and CDR2 reads FQGNSA. Comments on this clone: Its antigen remains unidentified. Base quality data are lacking; no much larger clone is found one base away.

Inclusion was restricted to participants for whom at least one PBMC sample before ART initiation and at least two post-ART samples were available. Treatment was received in the United States of America by all participants with HIV. Before DNA extraction, cryopreserved samples of roughly 0.9-11 million PBMC were thawed and then washed. At the time of the earliest PBMC sample, participants with HIV were aged between about 20 and 55 years. PBMC samples were contributed by each participant from 1-4 timepoints before ART initiation and 2-8 timepoints after ART initiation, with a median of 7 samples. For every participant, serial HIV viral load, CD4+ T-cell count, ART history and demographic data were obtained. A Qiagen kit on a QIAcube was used to extract genomic DNA from unsorted PBMC, with samples processed in batches of 12. The immunoSEQ hsTCRB v3.0 assay was used at survey level resolution to sequence the TRB variable region. The target sequencing depth for TRB was about 40,000-55,000 T-cell genomes per sample. TRB libraries were pooled and sequenced on an Illumina MiSeq using a v3 150-cycle kit. Per the authors' processing: Repertoire analysis was performed in R inside a reproducible Nextflow workflow that covered QC, data transformation and analysis. LymphoSeq2, an R package for AIRR-Seq data exploration, was used to implement custom analyses. A handful of samples that produced fewer than 5000 total TRB sequences were removed, so fewer than 200 HIV repertoires were analyzed. Of the approximately 190 retained HIV repertoires, some 60 were collected before and around 130 after ART initiation. Repertoires were downsampled to 5000 TRB nucleotide sequences, with summary statistics averaged over 100 downsampling iterations. TRB sequences were retained for analysis only if CDR3 regions of at least seven amino acids were present. A Shannon entropy-derived clonality score and the Gini coefficient were used to measure diversity. In the repertoire networks, any two of the top 5000 CDR3 amino acid sequences were linked whenever the two sequences differed by an edit distance of one. For TRB CDR3 amino acid sequences, antigen specificity groups and MHC restriction were predicted with GLIPH2. Known CMV, EBV, HIV or tissue antigen associations were flagged by matching CDR3 amino acid sequences against VDJdb and McPAS-TCR. Pre-ART, post-ART and control groups were compared with Wilcoxon signed-rank tests and Holm-Bonferroni correction. Entries here come from immuneACCESS through TCRdb and include only in-frame sequences with V and J called. Some clones fail to appear in such tables; in the studies checked, an unresolved V gene covers under half of the shortfall, and the cause of the remainder is unknown. V, J and clone size were drawn from that table, and D and trimming were deduced from the DNA. The sample table holds roughly 42,000 clones, of which around 86% were seen once. The top ten hold approximately 5.3% of the sample.

The rearranged segments are TRBV7-2 and TRBJ2-1, with 9 bases matching TRBD1. The TCR was taken from a woman in her fifties or sixties with HIV. The source was unsorted PBMCs, collected 0.1 years before starting antiretroviral therapy. In nucleotides, the sequence is TGTGCCAGCAGCCCACAGGGGGCGCTCTACAATGAGCAGTTCTTC. Its translation is CASSPQGALYNEQFF.